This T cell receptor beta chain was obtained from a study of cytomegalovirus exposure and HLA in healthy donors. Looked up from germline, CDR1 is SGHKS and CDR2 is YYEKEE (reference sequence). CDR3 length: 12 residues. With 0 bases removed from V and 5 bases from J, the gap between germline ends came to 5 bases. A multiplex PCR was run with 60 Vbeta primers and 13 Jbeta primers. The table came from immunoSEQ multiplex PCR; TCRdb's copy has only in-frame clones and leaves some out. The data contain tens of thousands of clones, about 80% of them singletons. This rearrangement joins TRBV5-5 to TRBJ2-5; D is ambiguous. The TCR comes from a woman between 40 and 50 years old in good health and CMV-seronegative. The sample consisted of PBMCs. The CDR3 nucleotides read TGTGCCAGCAGCTTGGCCGGGGAGACCCAGTACTTC. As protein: CASSLAGETQYF.